This T cell receptor (beta chain) originates from a study of response to subunit inactivated influenza vaccine. Germline V lookup: CDR1 SGHVS, CDR2 FQNEAQ. This CDR3 contains 16 residues. V lost 0 bases to trimming and J lost 5 bases; unmatched junction nucleotides: 6. For this clonotype: Its antigen remains unidentified.

Study-wide findings and caveats: Authors suggested few new T cells are recruited by each seasonal influenza vaccination.

Via MiXCR, TCRdb re-called the RT-PCR reads, giving one row per CDR3 protein. The sample shows hundreds of thousands of distinct CDR3 sequences, around 16% of them seen only once. The TCR comes from a middle-aged man who received an inactivated influenza vaccine. The V gene is TRBV7-8, the J gene TRBJ2-7, with TRBD2 matching 11 bases. This specimen consisted of PBMCs from blood, obtained 11 to 12 days after vaccination. CDR3 sequence reads: CASSLARSSGRHEQYF. In DNA, the CDR3 is TGTGCCAGCAGCTTAGCGCGGTCTAGCGGGAGGCACGAGCAGTACTTC.